This T cell receptor (beta chain) stems from a study of cytomegalovirus exposure and HLA in healthy donors (dated by TCRdb to about 2017). For the wider study: According to an earlier analysis of 450 to 650 of the donors, about 170 million T cells yielded 117 million unique TCR beta sequences and about 300 Gb of sequence data. Of the roughly 400 genotyped donors, approximately 80% fell in the genetic ancestry cluster associated with self-reported Caucasian donors. To decide whether each TCR beta V gene segment behaved as functional or pseudogenic, an earlier analysis of several hundred of the donors relied on high-throughput TCR beta sequencing. The T cell repertoires of 666 subjects were profiled by immunosequencing and related to cytomegalovirus serostatus. High-throughput TCR immunosequencing, statistical association of individual TCRs with disease status, and machine learning were combined to predict cytomegalovirus infection status. The study aimed to test whether cataloging public T cell receptors could reveal signatures of past pathogen exposure. In a later genetic analysis, genome-wide SNP genotypes for 398 of the 666 donors were used, and that subset was treated as a discovery cohort. Every repertoire in the discovery cohort had been generated on one and the same sequencing platform. Besides the first cohort of roughly 700 subjects, a separate validation cohort made up of 90 to 150 different subjects was used. Class I and class II HLA loci were covered by the typing at four-digit resolution. A later analysis re-analyzed previously published TCR beta repertoires from 500 to 700 donors and added high-resolution HLA genotyping to study TCR occurrence patterns. Rather than drawing on any new phenotypic data, the later analysis identified candidate immune exposures from TCR beta sequences and the way those sequences occurred across donors. About five DR-DQ haplotypes were handled as single units for association and clustering, since linkage in the cohort was strong. Roughly 290 gigabases of sequencing data and tens of millions of unique TCR sequences made up an early release that covered approximately 650 HLA-typed donors. Among 300 to 450 genotyped donors of the cohort, an average of around 240,000 unique TCR beta nucleotide sequences were sequenced per donor, around 20% of them non-productive. Donor age, sex, ethnicity and CMV serostatus were collected together with the repertoire data. The number of typed donors differed by locus: roughly 620-640 for A, B, C, DRB1 and DQB1; 522 for DQA1; over 600 for DPA1; and around 470 for DPB1.

A note on this clone: Its specific antigen is unknown. No base qualities exist here, and no much larger clone lies one base off it.

The library was generated by the immunoSEQ multiplex PCR assay. For the multiplex PCR, a mixture combining 60 forward primers for TCR Vbeta segments and 13 reverse primers for TCR Jbeta segments was used. The CDR3 region of rearranged TCR beta genes was amplified from genomic DNA by a multiplex PCR assay. Amplified TCR beta libraries were sequenced as 87-base-pair reads on the Illumina HiSeq System. For the original study's pipeline: A later analysis counted 75 million to 100 million unique TCR beta chains across the 500 to 850 repertoires, and some 11 million of these chains were shared by at least two donors. To remove PCR and sequencing errors, raw reads were error-corrected and collapsed into unique sequences using a nearest-neighbor algorithm that merged closely related sequences. V, D and J gene segments were assigned by aligning CDR3 sequences to IMGT reference sequences. For a sequence to be retained, at least a six-nucleotide match to both a V gene segment and a J gene segment was required. Rearrangements were classified as productive when the CDR3 lacked stop codons and remained in frame with V and J, and all other rearrangements were classified as non-productive. Following IMGT convention, CDR3 was defined as the stretch from the second conserved V-encoded cysteine up to the conserved J-encoded phenylalanine. Sequences without an unambiguous match to a single V gene segment were excluded from the earlier analysis of 450 to 750 of the donors. In an earlier analysis of 587 of the donors, a V segment was called functional when productive rearrangements were above 56.7%, and segregating when the standard deviation between donors exceeded 5%. A statistical classification framework was built for diagnosing cytomegalovirus status from the catalog of TCR beta chain sequences. In a later analysis, V and J genes were assigned by comparing TCR nucleotide sequences against IMGT/GENE-DB human TR gene sequences. Using the TCRdist pipeline, a later analysis assigned CDR3 sequences along with most-parsimonious VDJ recombination scenarios. In a later analysis, each TCR beta chain was defined by its CDR3 amino acid sequence together with its V-gene family, and reads without a unique V-gene family were excluded. To address suspected cross-contamination and a sequencing artifact, a later analysis removed a few hundred highly shared, low-generation-probability nucleotide sequences. In a later analysis, a clonal expansion index for each public chain was calculated from normalized within-repertoire ranks of inferred template counts. Generation probabilities in a later analysis came from a VDJ recombination model fitted to out-of-frame rearrangements, and those results were checked against IGoR. In a later analysis, hypergeometric tests were used to score TCR-TCR, TCR-HLA and TCR-CMV co-occurrence, with a repertoire-size bias correction applied to TCR pairs. A later analysis estimated false discovery rates by permuting HLA or CMV assignments 20 times. A later analysis grouped co-occurring TCRs with DBSCAN, adding TCRdist sequence similarity when clustering within HLA-allele-positive subsets. Co-occurrence clustering excluded repertoires with fewer than 30,000 or more than 120,000 public chains, plus five with anomalous nucleotide sharing. Sourced from immuneACCESS, this table was stored by TCRdb with only in-frame sequences that have V and J called. A share of the clones is absent; for the studies checked, an unresolved V gene accounts for under half, and the remainder has no known explanation. The DNA gave D and trimming, while V, J and clone size come from that table. The sample profile shows under 200,000 clones; around 78% of them were found once. The leading ten clones occupy 2% to 2.5% of the sample.

In total, fewer than 750 healthy bone marrow donors made up the cohort. All cohort members were sampled while nominally healthy, although unrecorded immune exposures were likely present. The donor was CMV seropositive and belonged to the group of 250 to 300 seropositive cohort members. A peripheral blood sample was provided by each donor, and peripheral blood mononuclear cells were used for TCR beta sequencing. Genomic DNA extraction from the blood cell samples was performed with the Qiagen DNeasy Blood Extraction Kit. The study at large found these results: A later analysis found that most CMV-associated TCR beta chains appeared HLA-restricted, with HLA associations seemingly driven largely by CMV exposure. It was suggested by the authors that the approach could potentially be generalized to other disease states and immunological phenotypes. The study listed 150 to 200 TCR beta chains as associated with cytomegalovirus. Correlated functional status among segregating V segments might reflect linkage disequilibrium, but an unknown experimental factor could not be ruled out. The only immune exposure information available for the cohort was CMV serostatus. Roughly uniform sequencing depth across donors was assumed in presence/absence analyses, although this assumption may not hold. In a later analysis, HLA-associated TCR beta chains were found to be more clonally expanded and to have lower generation probabilities than equally common non-associated chains. A further reported finding was that TCR beta sequences accurately predicted the HLA-A and HLA-B alleles for most subjects in the first cohort. In a later analysis, TCR association rates were found to vary across HLA loci, with the most associated TCRs seen for DRB1 alleles and the fewest for HLA-C alleles. Because the 87-base-pair reads could not distinguish some IMGT-functional V segments, including TRBV6-2 and TRBV6-3, those segments were excluded. Several of the top co-occurrence clusters appeared to be linked to parvovirus B19, influenza, CMV and Epstein-Barr virus, according to a later analysis. Assigning TCR associations to individual alleles was difficult when HLA alleles, especially DR and DQ, strongly co-occurred. In this cohort, only TCR beta chains were sequenced, and detectable features were limited by the absence of alpha or paired-chain data. Compared with the approximately 720-donor mean, donors in an Asian-associated ancestry cluster had fewer N-insertions in productive TCRs, according to a later genetic analysis. In a later genetic analysis, a missense DCLRE1C variant was associated with V-gene and J-gene trimming of TCR beta chains, and the association was replicated in an independent cohort. Three of the identified cytomegalovirus-associated TCR beta chains were confirmed in vitro to be specific for cytomegalovirus antigens. A group of highly shared sequence variants was considered likely to be a technical artifact of the sequencing pipeline. Because some donors lacked HLA typing at each locus, the association tests relied only on the typed subset. Most TCR sequences were observed very rarely across donors, whereas some public TCRs were present in many individuals. Because counts were too low, roughly 16 rarely observed V segments, including chromosome 9 orphons, were left out of the earlier analysis of approximately 580 of the donors. In an earlier analysis of roughly 500 of the donors, most TCR beta V segments appeared in productive rearrangements about 90% or about 30% of the time, broadly matching IMGT annotations. Specific HLA alleles were associated with about 17,000 TCR beta sequences at a false discovery rate of 0.05 in a later analysis. The classifier was reported to diagnose cytomegalovirus status with high specificity and sensitivity in both the original and validation cohorts.

Based on the germline V gene, the CDR1 and CDR2 sequences are SGHVS and FQNEAQ. Deletion took 0 bases off V and 6 bases off J, with a span of 21 bases between the germline ends. Measured from the cysteine to the phenylalanine, the CDR3 is 18 residues long. Only the CDR3 DNA stays, 54 bases, in frame from base 1. The clonotype originates from a woman aged 30 to 39 in good health and CMV-seropositive. Here the chain combines TRBV7-8 and TRBJ1-5, and possibly TRBD1, on 6 matching bases. Sequenced material: PBMCs. The bases are TGTGCCAGCAGCTTAGCGCCGACAGGACCCCTCTTACTTCAGCCCCAGCATTTT. Protein translation: CASSLAPTGPLLLQPQHF.